The T cell receptor beta chain described here comes from a study of cytomegalovirus exposure and HLA in healthy donors. As for this clone: Its cognate antigen is unknown.

The CDR3 spans 13 residues. Germline loops: CDR1 MNHEY, CDR2 SVGAGI. V lost 6 bases, J lost 1 base, and 9 bases lay in between. A multiplex PCR was run with 60 Vbeta primers and 13 Jbeta primers. Produced via immunoSEQ multiplex PCR; TCRdb's table is partial and in-frame only. The sample includes around 140,000 clones, around 9% of them seen just once. Findings and limits, study-wide: Indistinguishability led to the exclusion of some V segments, TRBV6-2 and TRBV6-3 included. Many donors carried some public TCRs, although rarity characterized most TCR sequences. The likely origin of a cluster of highly shared sequence variants was a sequencing artifact. Presence/absence analyses rested on an assumption that sequencing depth was roughly uniform across donors.

Sequencing was carried out using PBMCs. V usage is TRBV6-5 and J usage is TRBJ1-1; possibly TRBD1 for D (6 bases). The receptor was derived from a woman in her forties in good health and CMV-seropositive. CDR3 bases: TGTGCCAGCAGGGTACAGGGGAACACTGAAGCTTTCTTT. Amino acids: CASRVQGNTEAFF.